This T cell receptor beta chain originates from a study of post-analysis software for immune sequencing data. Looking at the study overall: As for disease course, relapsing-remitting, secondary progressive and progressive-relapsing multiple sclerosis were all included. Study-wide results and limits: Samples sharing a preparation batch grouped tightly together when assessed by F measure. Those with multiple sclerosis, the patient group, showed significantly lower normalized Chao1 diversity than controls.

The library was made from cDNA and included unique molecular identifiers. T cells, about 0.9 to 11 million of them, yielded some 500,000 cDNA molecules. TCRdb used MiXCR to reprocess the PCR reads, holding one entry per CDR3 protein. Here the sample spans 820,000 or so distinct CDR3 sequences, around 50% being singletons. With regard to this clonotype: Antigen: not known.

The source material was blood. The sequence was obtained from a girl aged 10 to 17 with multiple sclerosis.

CDR3 region: CASSLTTLYVEQYF. CDR3 nucleotide sequence: TGCGCCAGCAGCTTGACAACCCTCTACGTTGAGCAGTACTTC. V usage is TRBV5-1 and J usage is TRBJ2-5, with no clear D. V was clipped by 1 base and J by 11 bases, with 18 bases between them. The germline V gene has CDR1 SGHRS and CDR2 YFSETQ. The CDR3 length is 14 residues.